This TCR beta chain originates from a study of blood T cell repertoires in COVID-19. Study-wide context: Italy, Spain and the United States were the sources of the convalescent and acute COVID-19 samples. The cDNA or gDNA used as material had been derived from T cells, B-cell-depleted T cells, or PBMCs.

Study processing details: Researchers report that nucleated cell counts were estimated from reference gene primer amplification. Measured with immunoSEQ multiplex PCR; TCRdb has only the in-frame clones, and not every one. D and trimming come from the DNA, and the V and J calls and clone size come from that table. The sample lists some 74,000 clones, 80% occurring once. The CDR3 length is 14 residues. Germline lookup yields CDR1 SQVTM and CDR2 ANQGSEA. After removal of 6 bases from V and 4 bases from J, the junction contained 8 bases not matched to a gene. The sample taken for sequencing was peripheral blood. The chain carries TRBV29-1 and TRBJ1-1, with TRBD1 identical over 10 bases. This receptor was obtained from a human donor in a cohort sampled during active COVID-19. CDR3 residues: CSVRPGQGSTEAFF. The DNA of the CDR3 is TGCAGCGTGAGGCCGGGACAGGGGAGCACTGAAGCTTTCTTT.